The next 20 T cell receptor beta chains were all read from a single sample in a study of T cells in localized non-small cell lung cancer. Profiled with immunoSEQ multiplex PCR; TCRdb holds only in-frame clones, not every one. In the table there are about 19,000 clones, 83% of which are singletons. The specimen comprised peripheral blood, sampled before any cancer treatment. Source of these receptors: a man between 35 and 75 years old with stage I lung adenocarcinoma.

V usage is TRBV6-5 and J usage is TRBJ1-5; D gene ambiguous. The germline CDR1 and CDR2 sequences are MNHEY and SVGAGI. The V end lost 5 bases, the J end lost 4 bases, and 15 bases lay between the germline ends. The CDR3 loop spans 15 amino acids. The CDR3 nucleotides are TGTGCCAGCAGTGGAGGTCGTGATGGTAATCAGCCCCAGCATTTT. Its translation: CASSGGRDGNQPQHF.

This clone has just one count. This sequence joins TRBV27 and TRBJ2-1; TRBD1 matches at 7 bases. J gave up 7 bases and V 5 bases, and 11 bases lay outside the gene matches. CDR3 length: 15 amino acids. CDR1 and CDR2 (germline): MNHEY, SMNVEV (reference sequence). The CDR3 DNA reads as TGTGCCAGCAGTCACAGACAGGGCTGGCGGAATGAGCAGTTCTTC. Translating gives CASSHRQGWRNEQFF.

This chain uses TRBV4-3 with TRBJ1-2; D is possibly TRBD1 (6 bases). This CDR3 spans 15 amino acids. Germline V CDR1 and CDR2: LGHNA, YSLEER. V was clipped by 2 bases and J by 4 bases, with 14 bases between them. The CDR3 region has the DNA TGCGCCAGCAGCCAAACCTGGGGGCAATTCTATGGCTACACCTTC. As protein: CASSQTWGQFYGYTF.

This chain joins TRBV6-6 and TRBJ1-1; 9 bases fit TRBD1. V shed 4 bases, J shed 2 bases, and the junction held 5 bases outside the gene matches. CDR1 and CDR2 (germline): MNHNY, SVGAGI (reference sequence). The CDR3 runs to 15 residues. For the CDR3, the DNA is TGTGCCAGCAGTTCCCCGGACAGGGGTAACACTGAAGCTTTCTTT. It translates to CASSSPDRGNTEAFF.

The chain has TRBV30 and TRBJ1-2; D unclear. The CDR3 contains 14 residues. Germline values: CDR1 GTSNPN, CDR2 SVGIG (reference sequence). V lost 1 base and J lost 5, with 14 bases in between. In nucleotides, the CDR3 is TGTGCCTGGAGTGACGGACTCTACTCTTATGGCTACACCTTC. Its translation is CAWSDGLYSYGYTF. Full variable domain (rest looked up from reference TRBV30 and TRBJ1-2): SQTIHQWPATLVQPVGSPLSLECTVEGTSNPNLYWYRQAAGRGLQLLFYSVGIGQISSEVPQNLSASRPQDRQFILSSKKLLLSDSGFYLCAWSDGLYSYGYTFGSGTRLTVV.

The chain couples TRBV6-5 to TRBJ1-6; perhaps TRBD1 as D (6 bases). Between the trimmed V and J ends, which lost 8 bases and 1 base, there was a span of 6 bases. The germline V gene encodes CDR1 MNHEY and CDR2 SVGAGI. This CDR3 region has 13 residues. The CDR3 DNA is TGTGCCAGCCAGGGGTCCTATAATTCACCCCTCCACTTT. Translated, it gives CASQGSYNSPLHF.

V is TRBV29-1 and J is TRBJ2-7, with D possibly being TRBD1 (5 bases). The V gene lost 6 bases and the J gene lost 0 bases, with 12 bases spanning the gap. The CDR3 totals 13 residues. Germline CDR1 reads SQVTM; CDR2 reads ANQGSEA. The CDR3 nucleotides are TGCAGCGTCAAGGCAGGGCCCTCCTACGAGCAGTACTTC. This gives the protein CSVKAGPSYEQYF.

The CDR3 DNA is TGCAGCGTTGGACTAATCAATGAGCAGTTCTTC. Protein: CSVGLINEQFF. V usage is TRBV29-1 and J usage is TRBJ2-1; TRBD2 is a possible D gene (5 bases). The V gene lost 4 bases and the J gene lost 6 bases, with 7 bases spanning the gap. The CDR3 length is 11 residues. Per germline, CDR1 SQVTM and CDR2 ANQGSEA.

The chain links TRBV11-2 to TRBJ2-3; D could derive from TRBD1 or TRBD2 (5 bases each). Germline CDR1 SGHAT, CDR2 FQNNGV. The V gene lost 0 bases and the J gene lost 3 bases, with 19 bases spanning the gap. The CDR3 covers 18 residues. The CDR3 spells CASSLDKQGPVGTDTQYF. CDR3 sequence (DNA): TGTGCCAGCAGCTTAGATAAGCAGGGACCCGTAGGTACAGATACGCAGTATTTT. Combining the CDR3 with reference TRBV11-2 and TRBJ2-3 gives the whole variable domain EAGVAQSPRYKIIEKRQSVAFWCNPISGHATLYWYQQILGQGPKLLIQFQNNGVVDDSQLPKDRFSAERLKGVDSTLKIQPAKLEDSAVYLCASSLDKQGPVGTDTQYFGPGTRLTVL.

This rearrangement joins TRBV5-1 to TRBJ1-1; D gene unclear. The CDR3 length is 14 residues. Germline V gene sequence: CDR1 SGHRS, CDR2 YFSETQ. V shed 4 bases and J shed 11 bases, with 21 bases lying between them. In DNA, the CDR3 is TGCGCCAGCAGCCCCCAAGGGAAGAACCAAGGGGCTTTCTTT. This translates into CASSPQGKNQGAFF.

This clone was detected a few times. This chain links TRBV9 with TRBJ2-1; D possibly matches TRBD1 or TRBD2 (5 bases each). V gave up 1 base and J gave up 7 bases, with 15 bases separating them. Germline values: CDR1 SGDLS, CDR2 YYNGEE. The CDR3 consists of 15 residues. The CDR3 DNA reads TGTGCCAGCAGCGTATCAGGGACCCGAACGAATGAGCAGTTCTTC. It yields the protein CASSVSGTRTNEQFF. Variable domain in full (rest from reference TRBV9 and TRBJ2-1): DSGVTQTPKHLITATGQRVTLRCSPRSGDLSVYWYQQSLDQGLQFLIQYYNGEERAKGNILERFSAQQFPDLHSELNLSSLELGDSALYFCASSVSGTRTNEQFFGPGTRLTVL.

V usage is TRBV28 and J usage is TRBJ2-6; weak D call: TRBD2 (6 bases). The CDR3 has 18 amino acids. V was cut by 1 base and J by 0 bases, with 13 bases left in between. CDR1 and CDR2 from the germline V gene are MDHEN and SYDVKM. Here the CDR3 reads CASSLFAGTLSGANVLTF. Here the CDR3 DNA reads TGTGCCAGCAGTTTATTCGCAGGGACTCTCTCTGGGGCCAACGTCCTGACTTTC.

This rearrangement joins TRBV30 to TRBJ1-1; D ambiguous. The CDR3 runs 13 residues. Germline CDR1 and CDR2: GTSNPN and SVGIG (reference sequence). The V end lost 2 bases, the J end lost 4 bases, and 11 bases lay between the germline ends. The CDR3 region is CAWSPHPGTEAFF. DNA of the CDR3: TGTGCCTGGAGTCCGCACCCGGGCACTGAAGCTTTCTTT. Based on the CDR3 plus reference TRBV30 and TRBJ1-1, the full variable domain is SQTIHQWPATLVQPVGSPLSLECTVEGTSNPNLYWYRQAAGRGLQLLFYSVGIGQISSEVPQNLSASRPQDRQFILSSKKLLLSDSGFYLCAWSPHPGTEAFFGQGTRLTVV.

This chain links TRBV27 with TRBJ2-1, with D possibly being TRBD2 (6 bases). In germline, CDR1 is MNHEY, CDR2 SMNVEV (reference sequence). Trimming took 3 bases from V and 4 from J, leaving 19 bases between them. This CDR3 has 17 residues. The CDR3 DNA reads as TGTGCCAGCAGTTTCGCCGGGACTCCCCTGGTTTACAATGAGCAGTTCTTC. It yields the protein CASSFAGTPLVYNEQFF.

V and J are TRBV25-1 and TRBJ2-5, with D hard to call. CDR1 is MGHDK, CDR2 SYGVNS, per germline. The V and J ends lost 1 base and 4 bases respectively, with 10 bases between them. This CDR3 comprises 14 residues. The CDR3 region is CASSESRFPETQYF. In DNA, the CDR3 is TGTGCCAGCAGTGAATCGAGGTTTCCAGAGACCCAGTACTTC.

V gene TRBV13 combines with J gene TRBJ2-1, with TRBD1 matching over 7 bases. V lost 7 bases, J lost 4 bases, and 4 bases stayed unmatched. The CDR3 length is 13 residues. Germline V CDR1 and CDR2: PRHDT, FYEKMQ (reference sequence). This CDR3 is CASKWGQYNEQFF. The CDR3 DNA follows: TGTGCCAGCAAATGGGGACAGTACAATGAGCAGTTCTTC.

The V call is TRBV28, the J call TRBJ2-5; possibly TRBD2 for D (6 bases). V was shortened by 8 bases and J by 4 bases, with 14 bases between the two germline ends. Germline values: CDR1 MDHEN, CDR2 SYDVKM. The CDR3 sequence is 13 residues long. This CDR3 is CASEGGRTETQYF. The CDR3 DNA is TGTGCCAGCGAAGGAGGGAGAACAGAGACCCAGTACTTC.

This clone is classed as medium-sized. The sample has other DNA sequences that encode this CDR3 too. The genes are TRBV27 and TRBJ1-1; D uncertain. CDR1 and CDR2 from the germline V gene are MNHEY and SMNVEV (reference sequence). The length of the CDR3 is 13 residues. Trimming left V 3 bases short and J 1 base short, with 6 bases between. DNA for the CDR3: TGTGCCAGCAGTTTTAGCGAGAACACTGAAGCTTTCTTT. It specifies CASSFSENTEAFF.

The chain carries TRBV7-9 and TRBJ2-7; a weak D match, TRBD1 (6 bases). The CDR3 has 13 amino acids. The germline V gene encodes CDR1 SEHNR and CDR2 FQNEAQ (reference sequence). V was shortened by 4 bases and J by 6 bases, with 13 bases between the two germline ends. CDR3 region: CASSYNDRFEQYF. The DNA of the CDR3 is TGTGCCAGCAGCTATAACGACAGGTTCGAGCAGTACTTC. The variable domain in full, completed from reference TRBV7-9 and TRBJ2-7, reads DTGVSQNPRHKITKRGQNVTFRCDPISEHNRLYWYRQTLGQGPEFLTYFQNEAQLEKSRLLSDRFSAERPKGSFSTLEIQRTEQGDSAMYLCASSYNDRFEQYFGPGTRLTVT.

V gene TRBV7-9 combines with J gene TRBJ1-1; D uncertain. This CDR3 has 14 residues. V lost 3 bases, J lost 2 bases, and 10 bases lay in between. CDR1 and CDR2 (germline): SEHNR, FQNEAQ (reference sequence). CDR3 region: CASSFPSGNTEAFF. CDR3 sequence (DNA): TGTGCCAGCAGCTTCCCTTCGGGTAACACTGAAGCTTTCTTT.